This TCR beta chain came from a study of graft-versus-host responses after intestinal transplantation. The data were produced by immunoSEQ multiplex PCR, yet TCRdb's version contains in-frame clones alone and is incomplete. The sample yields over 100,000 clones, 85% to 95% seen once. Turning to this clone: Antigen specificity is unknown.

The CDR3 consists of 15 residues. V lost 5 bases, J lost 0 bases, and 14 bases lay in between. Germline CDR1 is LNHDA and CDR2 is SQIVND (reference sequence). The source of this sequence is a human donor who was the organ donor for an intestinal transplant. The chain recombines TRBV19 with TRBJ2-7, with D uncertain. This material consisted of unstimulated CD8+ T cells sorted from spleen or lymph node cells, taken before transplant. The CDR3 DNA sequence: TGTGCCAGTAGTGCCGGGCCGTTCCCCTCCTACGAGCAGTACTTC. Amino acid sequence: CASSAGPFPSYEQYF.